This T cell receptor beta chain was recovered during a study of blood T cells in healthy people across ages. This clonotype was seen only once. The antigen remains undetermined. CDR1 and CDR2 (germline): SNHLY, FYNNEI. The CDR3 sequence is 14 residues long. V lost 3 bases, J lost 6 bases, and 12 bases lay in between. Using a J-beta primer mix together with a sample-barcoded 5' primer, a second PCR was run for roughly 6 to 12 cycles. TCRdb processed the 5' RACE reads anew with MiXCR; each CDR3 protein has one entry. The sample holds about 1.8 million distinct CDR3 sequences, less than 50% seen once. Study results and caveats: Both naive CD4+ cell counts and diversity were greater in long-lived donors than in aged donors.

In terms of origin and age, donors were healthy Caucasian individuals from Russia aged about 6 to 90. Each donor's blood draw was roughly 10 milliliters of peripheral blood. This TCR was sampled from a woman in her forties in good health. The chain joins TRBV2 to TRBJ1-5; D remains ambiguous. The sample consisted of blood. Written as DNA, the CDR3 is TGTGCCAGCAGTGATACGGGATCGGGTCAGCCCCAGCATTTT. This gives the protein CASSDTGSGQPQHF.